A selection of T cell receptor beta chains follows, all from one sample in a study of T cell responses to AZD1222 COVID-19 vaccine. Measured with immunoSEQ multiplex PCR; TCRdb has only the in-frame clones, and not every one. The sample includes about 49,000 clones, roughly 80% of them seen just once. The sample consisted of peripheral blood, taken on day 0 of MenACWY control vaccination. The receptors originated from an adult in good health. CDR3s include the opening cysteine and the closing phenylalanine or tryptophan.

j_call v_call cdr3_aa
TRBJ2-5 TRBV5-1 CASSLEALETQYF
TRBJ2-1 TRBV15 CATSREDSEQFF
TRBJ1-4 TRBV5-4 CASSPGTLANEKLFF
TRBJ2-7 TRBV5-8 CASSLGTNAYYEQYF
TRBJ1-1 TRBV29-1 CSVPRRNTEAFF
TRBJ1-4 TRBV6-5 CATADRPNEKLFF
TRBJ2-6 TRBV6-2/TRBV6-3 CASSTQGSGANVLTF
TRBJ1-1 TRBV7-8 CASSFRDRGVYTEAFF
TRBJ1-2 TRBV30 CALSSLGTGGYTF
TRBJ2-7 TRBV2 CASSGPGPAGGSSYEQYF
TRBJ1-3 TRBV20-1 CSARQGDTIYF
TRBJ1-1 TRBV5-1 CASSLANMNTEAFF